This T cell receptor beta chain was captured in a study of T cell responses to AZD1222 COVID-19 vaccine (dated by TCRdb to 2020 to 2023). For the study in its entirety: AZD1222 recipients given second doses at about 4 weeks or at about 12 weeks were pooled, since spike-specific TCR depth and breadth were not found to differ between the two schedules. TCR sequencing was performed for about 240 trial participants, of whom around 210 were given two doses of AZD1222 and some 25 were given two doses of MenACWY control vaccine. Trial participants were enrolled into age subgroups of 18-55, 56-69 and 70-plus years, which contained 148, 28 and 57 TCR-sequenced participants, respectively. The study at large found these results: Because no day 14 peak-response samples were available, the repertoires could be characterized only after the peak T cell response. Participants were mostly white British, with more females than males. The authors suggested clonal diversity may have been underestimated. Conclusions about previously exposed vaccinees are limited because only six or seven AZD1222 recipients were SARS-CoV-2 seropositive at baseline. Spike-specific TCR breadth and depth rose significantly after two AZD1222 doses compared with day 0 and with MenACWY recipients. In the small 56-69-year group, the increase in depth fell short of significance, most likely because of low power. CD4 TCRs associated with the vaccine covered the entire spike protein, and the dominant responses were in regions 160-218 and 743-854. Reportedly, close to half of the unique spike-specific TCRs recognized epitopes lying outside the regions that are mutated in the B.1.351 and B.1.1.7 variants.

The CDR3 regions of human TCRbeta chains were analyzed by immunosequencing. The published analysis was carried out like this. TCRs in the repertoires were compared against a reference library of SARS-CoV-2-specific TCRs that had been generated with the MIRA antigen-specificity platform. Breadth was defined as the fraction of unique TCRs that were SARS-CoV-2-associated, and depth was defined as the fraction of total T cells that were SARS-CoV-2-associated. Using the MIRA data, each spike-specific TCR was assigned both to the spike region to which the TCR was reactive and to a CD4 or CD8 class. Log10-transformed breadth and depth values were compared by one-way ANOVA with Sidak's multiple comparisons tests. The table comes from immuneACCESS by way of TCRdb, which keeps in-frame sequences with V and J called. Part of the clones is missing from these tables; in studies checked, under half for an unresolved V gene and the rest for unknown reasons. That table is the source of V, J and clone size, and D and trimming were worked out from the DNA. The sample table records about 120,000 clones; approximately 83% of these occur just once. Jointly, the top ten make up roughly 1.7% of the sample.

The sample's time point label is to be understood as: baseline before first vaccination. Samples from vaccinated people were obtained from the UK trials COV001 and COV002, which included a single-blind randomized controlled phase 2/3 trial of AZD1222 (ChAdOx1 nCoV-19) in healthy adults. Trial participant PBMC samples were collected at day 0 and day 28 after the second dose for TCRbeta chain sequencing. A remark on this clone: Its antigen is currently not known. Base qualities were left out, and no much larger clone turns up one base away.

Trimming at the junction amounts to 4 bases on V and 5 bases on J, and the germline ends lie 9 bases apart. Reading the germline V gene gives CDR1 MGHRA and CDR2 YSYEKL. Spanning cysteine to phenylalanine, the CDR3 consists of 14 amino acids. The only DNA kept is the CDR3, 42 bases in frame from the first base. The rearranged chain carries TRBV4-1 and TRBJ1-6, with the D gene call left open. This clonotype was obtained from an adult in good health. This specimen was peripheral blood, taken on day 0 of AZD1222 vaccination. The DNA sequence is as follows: TGCGCCAGCAGCCGTACGGAGAATAATTCACCCCTCCACTTT. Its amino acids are CASSRTENNSPLHF.